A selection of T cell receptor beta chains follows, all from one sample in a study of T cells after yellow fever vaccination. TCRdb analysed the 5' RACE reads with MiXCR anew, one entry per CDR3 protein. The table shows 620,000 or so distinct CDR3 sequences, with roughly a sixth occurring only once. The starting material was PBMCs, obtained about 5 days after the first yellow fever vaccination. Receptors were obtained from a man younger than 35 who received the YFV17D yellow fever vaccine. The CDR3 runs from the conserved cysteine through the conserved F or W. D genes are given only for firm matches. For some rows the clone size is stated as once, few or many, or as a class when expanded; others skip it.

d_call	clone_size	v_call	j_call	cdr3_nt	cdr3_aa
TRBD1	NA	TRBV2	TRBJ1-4	TGTGCCAGCAGTGGCGGGACAGGGAGAGAAAAACTGTTTTTT	CASSGGTGREKLFF
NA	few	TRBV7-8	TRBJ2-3	TGTGCCAGCAGCTCGTTTGGGACCACAGATACGCAGTATTTT	CASSSFGTTDTQYF
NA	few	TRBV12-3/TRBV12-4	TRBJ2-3	TGTGCCAGCAGTCACGACTCCGCCGGAGGGCAGTATTTT	CASSHDSAGGQYF
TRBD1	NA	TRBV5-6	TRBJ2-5	TGTGCCAGCGGCCGGGACAGGGGGACCCAGTACTTC	CASGRDRGTQYF
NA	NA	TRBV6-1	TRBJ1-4	TGTGCCGTCCGTCGCAGCGGCGAAAAACTGTTTTTT	CAVRRSGEKLFF
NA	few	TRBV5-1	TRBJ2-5	TGCGCCAGCAGCCTTTCTCCAGTAATACAAGAGACCCAGTACTTC	CASSLSPVIQETQYF
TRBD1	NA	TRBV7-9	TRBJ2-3	TGTGCCAGCAGGCAGGGGGCTGGAGATACGCAGTATTTT	CASRQGAGDTQYF
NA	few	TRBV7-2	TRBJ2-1	TGTGCCAGCAGCTTGTCGAGCTCGGACGAGCAGTTCTTC	CASSLSSSDEQFF
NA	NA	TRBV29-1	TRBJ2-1	TGCAGCGTTGATGGGGCAGGGGTTTACAATGAGCAGTTCTTC	CSVDGAGVYNEQFF
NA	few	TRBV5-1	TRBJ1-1	TGCGCCAGCAGAAAGGACAGTATGAACACTGAAGCTTTCTTT	CASRKDSMNTEAFF
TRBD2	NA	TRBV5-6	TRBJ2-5	TGTGCCAGCAGCTTGAGGACTAGCGGGGGATTGGAGACCCAGTACTTC	CASSLRTSGGLETQYF
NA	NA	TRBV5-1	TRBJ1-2	TGCGCCAGCAGCATACTCCAGGGTAACTATGGCTACACCTTC	CASSILQGNYGYTF
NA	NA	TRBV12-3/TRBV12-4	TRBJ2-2	TGTGCCAGCAGTCCCGGGGAGCTGTTTTTT	CASSPGELFF
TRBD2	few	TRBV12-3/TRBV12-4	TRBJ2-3	TGTGCCAGCAAAGGTCCTAGCGGGGGCACAGATACGCAGTATTTT	CASKGPSGGTDTQYF
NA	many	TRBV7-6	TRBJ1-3	TGTGCCAGCAGCTTGAGGGGAGCTGGAAACACCATATATTTT	CASSLRGAGNTIYF
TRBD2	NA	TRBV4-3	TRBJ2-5	TGCGCCAGCAGCCAAGACTTTGCGGGGGGCCGTCTGAAGACCCAGTACTTC	CASSQDFAGGRLKTQYF
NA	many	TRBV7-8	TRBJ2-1	TGTGCCAGCAGCTTACGAGGGGTCTACAATGAGCAGTTCTTC	CASSLRGVYNEQFF
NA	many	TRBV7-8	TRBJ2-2	TGTGCCAGCAGCTTAGGGGCAGGGTTTACGAACACCGGGGAGCTGTTTTTT	CASSLGAGFTNTGELFF
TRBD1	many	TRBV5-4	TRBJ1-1	TGTGCCAGCAGCTTACAGGGGGTAAACACTGAAGCTTTCTTT	CASSLQGVNTEAFF
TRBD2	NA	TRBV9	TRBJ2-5	TGTGCCAGCAGCGTGAGCCCGAGCGGGGGGCCTCCAGAGGAGACCCAGTACTTC	CASSVSPSGGPPEETQYF
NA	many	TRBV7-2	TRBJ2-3	TGTGCCAGCAGCTTATTTGCTTCAGCGGCCTCCACAGATACGCAGTATTTT	CASSLFASAASTDTQYF
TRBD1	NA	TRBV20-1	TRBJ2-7	TGCAGTGCTACCATGGACAGGGGGCGGATCGGGGAGCAGTACTTC	CSATMDRGRIGEQYF
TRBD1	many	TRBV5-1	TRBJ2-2	TGCGCCAGCAGCACCCGGACAGGTTACACCGGGGAGCTGTTTTTT	CASSTRTGYTGELFF
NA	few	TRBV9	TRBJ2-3	TGTGCCAGCACTGGGGATACGCAGTATTTT	CASTGDTQYF
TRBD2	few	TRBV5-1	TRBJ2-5	TGCGCCAGCAGACTAGCGGGGGGGCCAGAGACCCAGTACTTC	CASRLAGGPETQYF
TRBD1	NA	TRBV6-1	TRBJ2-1	TGTGCCAGCAGTGGAGGGGGCAATCTCTACAATGAGCAGTTCTTC	CASSGGGNLYNEQFF
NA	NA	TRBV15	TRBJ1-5	TGTGCCACCAGCAGAGATCTGGGGCGGCAGCCCCAGCATTTT	CATSRDLGRQPQHF
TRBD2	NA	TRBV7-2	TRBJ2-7	TGTGCCAGCAGCTTGGGACTAGCGGTAGGCGAGCAGTACTTC	CASSLGLAVGEQYF
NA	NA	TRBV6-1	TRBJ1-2	TGTGCCAGCAGCACCATGGGACGGGCCTATGGCTACACCTTC	CASSTMGRAYGYTF
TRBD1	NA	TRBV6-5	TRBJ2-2	TGTGCCAGCAGTTTTTCGCGACAGGGCGATACCGGGGAGCTGTTTTTT	CASSFSRQGDTGELFF
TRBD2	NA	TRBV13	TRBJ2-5	TGTGCCAGCAGCTTGGGACTAGCGGGGGTCTACCAAGAGACCCAGTACTTC	CASSLGLAGVYQETQYF
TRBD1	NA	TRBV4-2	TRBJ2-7	TGTGCCAGCAGCCATGAGACAGGGCCGTCCTACGAGCAGTACTTC	CASSHETGPSYEQYF
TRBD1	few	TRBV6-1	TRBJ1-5	TGTGCCAGCGACTCAACAGGGGAGTCGATTTATAGCAATCAGCCCCAGCATTTT	CASDSTGESIYSNQPQHF
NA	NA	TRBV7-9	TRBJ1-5	TGTGCCAGCAGTGGCCGGGTCAATCAGCCCCAGCATTTT	CASSGRVNQPQHF
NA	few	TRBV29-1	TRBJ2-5	TGCAGCGTTCTTAGTCTTGCGGAGACCCAGTACTTC	CSVLSLAETQYF
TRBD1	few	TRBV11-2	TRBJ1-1	TGTGCCAGCAGCCTAAACAGGGGGCATGGAACTGAAGCTTTCTTT	CASSLNRGHGTEAFF
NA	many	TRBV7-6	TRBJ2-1	TGTGCCAGCAGCGTCCTTGAAGGACAGCCCCGCAATGAGCAGTTCTTC	CASSVLEGQPRNEQFF
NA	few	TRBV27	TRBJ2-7	TGTGCCAGCAGTTTATCAAGGACAACCCAGAACGAGCAGTACTTC	CASSLSRTTQNEQYF
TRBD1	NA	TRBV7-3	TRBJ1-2	TGTGCCAGCAGCCCCGGGACAGAAGTTGACTATGGCTACACCTTC	CASSPGTEVDYGYTF
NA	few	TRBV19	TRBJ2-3	TGTGCCAGTAGGGACACGGATTTCACAGATACGCAGTATTTT	CASRDTDFTDTQYF
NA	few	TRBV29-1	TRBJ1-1	TGCAGCGTGGCCCAAGGGGGTAGGGCTTTCTTT	CSVAQGGRAFF
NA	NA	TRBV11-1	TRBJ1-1	TGTGCCAGCAGCTTAGAACGCGACAGGATATCGTTAATGAACACTGAAGCTTTCTTT	CASSLERDRISLMNTEAFF
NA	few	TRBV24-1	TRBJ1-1	TGTGCCACCAGTGATTTAGGCAGGGTCACTGAAGCTTTCTTT	CATSDLGRVTEAFF
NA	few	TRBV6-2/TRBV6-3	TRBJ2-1	TGTGCCAGCAGCCGACTCCTGCGGATTGAGCAGTTCTTC	CASSRLLRIEQFF
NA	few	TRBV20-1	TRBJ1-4	TGCAGTGCTTACAGGGTTACAACTAATGAAAAACTGTTTTTT	CSAYRVTTNEKLFF